A selection of T cell receptor beta chains follows, all from one sample in a study of shared clonotypes between healthy human individuals. Assay used: immunoSEQ multiplex PCR; TCRdb lists only in-frame clones, some missing. This sample has about 1.9 million clones, with just under 95% found just once. The source material was naive CD8+ T cells from PBMCs. These receptors were taken from a man aged 18-30 years in good health. Some clones in this sample may be carry-over from other donors' samples. Both conserved end residues are part of each CDR3. A D gene is named only where the DNA matches it firmly. Clone size is not always given. Where it is, it says once, few, many or a class for expanded clones.

J: TRBJ2-1; D: NA; V: TRBV11-2; size: NA; CDR3: CASSLADRFTLEQFF; DNA: TGTGCCAGCAGCTTAGCGGACAGATTCACTCTGGAGCAGTTCTTC
J: TRBJ2-3; D: NA; V: TRBV27; size: NA; CDR3: CASSLSHPWGDTQYF; DNA: TGTGCCAGCAGTTTATCGCACCCCTGGGGAGATACGCAGTATTTT
J: TRBJ2-1; D: NA; V: TRBV7-8; size: NA; CDR3: CASSQIRGDNEQFF; DNA: TGTGCCAGCAGCCAGATAAGAGGCGATAATGAGCAGTTCTTC
J: TRBJ2-7; D: NA; V: TRBV7-9; size: NA; CDR3: CASSLEGGVYEQYF; DNA: TGTGCCAGCAGCTTAGAAGGCGGGGTCTACGAGCAGTACTTC
J: TRBJ1-5; D: NA; V: TRBV18; size: NA; CDR3: CASSPQGVSNQPQHF; DNA: TGTGCCAGCTCACCACAGGGGGTTAGCAATCAGCCCCAGCATTTT
J: TRBJ1-1; D: NA; V: TRBV2; size: once; CDR3: CASSELGVRMNTEAFF; DNA: TGTGCCAGCAGTGAATTGGGGGTTCGGATGAACACTGAAGCTTTCTTT
J: TRBJ2-7; D: TRBD2; V: TRBV11-2; size: NA; CDR3: CASSLNLPLAGLSYEQYF; DNA: TGTGCCAGCAGCTTAAACCTGCCCCTAGCGGGCCTATCCTACGAGCAGTACTTC
J: TRBJ2-7; D: TRBD2; V: TRBV7-6; size: NA; CDR3: CASSLKREVVGEQYF; DNA: TGTGCCAGCAGCTTAAAGCGGGAGGTGGTGGGTGAGCAGTACTTC
J: TRBJ2-7; D: NA; V: TRBV18; size: NA; CDR3: CASSPGGAAYEQYF; DNA: TGTGCCAGCTCCCCCGGAGGGGCGGCCTACGAGCAGTACTTC
J: TRBJ2-1; D: TRBD2; V: TRBV27; size: NA; CDR3: CASNLAGGSYNEQFF; DNA: TGTGCCAGCAATCTAGCGGGAGGGTCCTACAATGAGCAGTTCTTC
J: TRBJ1-4; D: NA; V: TRBV27; size: NA; CDR3: CATGPSNEKLFF; DNA: TGTGCCACCGGTCCGAGTAATGAAAAACTGTTTTTT
J: TRBJ2-1; D: TRBD1; V: TRBV28; size: NA; CDR3: CASSQTGAPYNEQFF; DNA: TGTGCCAGCAGTCAGACAGGGGCCCCCTACAATGAGCAGTTCTTC
J: TRBJ2-1; D: TRBD2; V: TRBV10-1; size: once; CDR3: CASSESGLAGPYNEQFF; DNA: TGCGCCAGCAGTGAGTCGGGGCTAGCGGGCCCCTACAATGAGCAGTTCTTC
J: TRBJ2-2; D: NA; V: TRBV7-9; size: NA; CDR3: CASSPGPGELFF; DNA: TGTGCCAGCAGCCCAGGTCCCGGGGAGCTGTTTTTT
J: TRBJ1-2; D: NA; V: TRBV30; size: NA; CDR3: CAVPYGYGYTF; DNA: TGTGCAGTTCCTTACGGCTATGGCTACACCTTC
J: TRBJ1-1; D: NA; V: TRBV29-1; size: few; CDR3: CSVEGTGSQGTEAFF; DNA: TGCAGCGTTGAAGGTACAGGCTCACAGGGCACTGAAGCTTTCTTT
J: TRBJ1-4; D: TRBD1; V: TRBV4-3; size: NA; CDR3: CASSQVGQRNEKLFF; DNA: TGCGCCAGCAGCCAAGTGGGACAGCGAAATGAAAAACTGTTTTTT
J: TRBJ1-2; D: NA; V: TRBV5-5; size: NA; CDR3: CASSLDRAPLDGYTF; DNA: TGTGCCAGCAGCTTGGACAGGGCGCCCCTCGATGGCTACACCTTC
J: TRBJ1-5; D: TRBD1; V: TRBV19; size: NA; CDR3: CASSIRDRVFSQPQHF; DNA: TGTGCCAGTAGTATCAGGGACAGGGTTTTCAGTCAGCCCCAGCATTTT
J: TRBJ2-3; D: NA; V: TRBV7-3; size: NA; CDR3: CASSLWTTSTDTQYF; DNA: TGTGCCAGCAGCTTGTGGACTACCAGCACAGATACGCAGTATTTT
J: TRBJ2-7; D: NA; V: TRBV29-1; size: NA; CDR3: CSLECDEQYF; DNA: TGCAGCCTTGAGTGTGACGAGCAGTACTTC
J: TRBJ2-3; D: TRBD2; V: TRBV7-8; size: NA; CDR3: CASSQTSGSSATQYF; DNA: TGTGCCAGCAGCCAAACTAGCGGGAGTTCTGCTACGCAGTATTTT
J: TRBJ2-1; D: NA; V: TRBV27; size: NA; CDR3: CASSGTASSYNEQFF; DNA: TGTGCCAGCAGTGGGACCGCGAGCTCCTACAATGAGCAGTTCTTC
J: TRBJ1-5; D: TRBD1; V: TRBV28; size: NA; CDR3: CAGGTGNQPQHF; DNA: TGTGCCGGAGGGACAGGGAATCAGCCCCAGCATTTT
J: TRBJ2-7; D: NA; V: TRBV7-9; size: NA; CDR3: CASSPGGNSYEQYF; DNA: TGTGCCAGCAGCCCGGGCGGAAACTCCTACGAGCAGTACTTC
J: TRBJ2-1; D: TRBD1; V: TRBV10-3; size: NA; CDR3: CAISVSTGTALANEQFF; DNA: TGTGCCATCAGTGTATCGACCGGGACAGCCTTAGCCAATGAGCAGTTCTTC
J: TRBJ2-2; D: NA; V: TRBV19; size: NA; CDR3: CASSMWEFDTGELFF; DNA: TGTGCCAGTAGTATGTGGGAGTTTGACACCGGGGAGCTGTTTTTT
J: TRBJ1-1; D: NA; V: TRBV9; size: NA; CDR3: CASSERQENTEAFF; DNA: TGTGCCAGCAGCGAAAGACAGGAAAACACTGAAGCTTTCTTT
J: TRBJ2-2; D: NA; V: TRBV30; size: NA; CDR3: CAWSGRGSGGKGTGELFF; DNA: TGTGCCTGGAGCGGACGGGGGTCGGGCGGGAAGGGCACCGGGGAGCTGTTTTTT
J: TRBJ2-7; D: NA; V: TRBV19; size: NA; CDR3: CASTRDRDSYEQYF; DNA: TGTGCCAGTACCCGAGACCGAGACTCCTACGAGCAGTACTTC
J: TRBJ2-1; D: NA; V: TRBV9; size: NA; CDR3: CASSVEGDLDNEQFF; DNA: TGTGCCAGCAGCGTAGAAGGGGATCTCGACAATGAGCAGTTCTTC
J: TRBJ2-7; D: NA; V: TRBV7-3; size: NA; CDR3: CASSFGLAHEQYF; DNA: TGTGCCAGCAGCTTCGGGCTAGCCCACGAGCAGTACTTC
J: TRBJ2-7; D: NA; V: TRBV4-1; size: once; CDR3: CASSQDSGTGYEQYF; DNA: TGCGCCAGCAGCCAAGATAGCGGGACAGGCTACGAGCAGTACTTC
J: TRBJ2-1; D: NA; V: TRBV9; size: NA; CDR3: CASSVGLNVEQFF; DNA: TGTGCCAGCAGCGTAGGCTTGAACGTGGAGCAGTTCTTC
J: TRBJ2-7; D: NA; V: TRBV28; size: NA; CDR3: CASSSTGGSYEQYF; DNA: TGTGCCAGCAGTTCGACAGGCGGCTCCTACGAGCAGTACTTC
J: TRBJ1-3; D: NA; V: TRBV9; size: NA; CDR3: CASSVGTVHGNTIYF; DNA: TGTGCCAGCAGCGTAGGGACAGTCCATGGAAACACCATATATTTT
J: TRBJ1-5; D: NA; V: TRBV15; size: NA; CDR3: CATSREGLYWPQHF; DNA: TGTGCCACCAGCAGAGAGGGTTTGTATTGGCCCCAGCATTTT
J: TRBJ2-3; D: TRBD1; V: TRBV2; size: NA; CDR3: CASSPGQGAVDTQYF; DNA: TGTGCCAGCAGTCCCGGACAGGGGGCCGTAGATACGCAGTATTTT
J: TRBJ2-5; D: NA; V: TRBV6-1; size: NA; CDR3: CASSDGGWLETQYF; DNA: TGTGCCAGCAGTGATGGGGGGTGGTTGGAGACCCAGTACTTC